Each of the 21 T cell receptor beta chains below was sequenced from the same sample in a study of blood T cell repertoires in COVID-19. The data were produced by immunoSEQ multiplex PCR, yet TCRdb's version contains in-frame clones alone and is incomplete. This sample has tens of thousands of clones, with roughly nine tenths found just once. The specimen sequenced was peripheral blood. The receptors were sampled from a man between 60 and 70 years old with COVID-19, enrolled during active disease.

This clone appeared a single time. The V gene is TRBV5-6, the J gene TRBJ1-2; D may be TRBD1 (6 bases). Trimming stripped 1 base from V and 5 bases from J, with 18 bases between. The CDR3 totals 16 residues. Germline V gives CDR1 SGHDT, CDR2 YYEEEE. The CDR3 loop is CASSLPETGLLYGYTF. In DNA form, the CDR3 reads TGTGCCAGCAGCTTGCCCGAAACAGGGTTGTTATATGGCTACACCTTC.

The chain joins TRBV5-1 to TRBJ1-5, with 10 bases identical to TRBD1. The CDR3 contains 18 residues. CDR1 is SGHRS, CDR2 YFSETQ, per germline. V shed 4 bases and J 0 bases; nucleotides not matched to a gene: 10. CDR3 DNA sequence: TGCGCCAGCAGCCTGGGGACAGGGGACACCTATAGCAATCAGCCCCAGCATTTT. It encodes CASSLGTGDTYSNQPQHF.

The chain combines TRBV28 with TRBJ2-7, with a tentative D call TRBD2 (6 bases). Germline V gives CDR1 MDHEN, CDR2 SYDVKM. The CDR3 is 15 residues long. Deletions cut 4 bases from V and 2 bases from J, with 15 bases between. CDR3 nucleotides: TGTGCCAGCAGTTCGCCGGGACTGCAGACCTACGAGCAGTACTTC. As protein: CASSSPGLQTYEQYF.

In this sample, this clone turned up once. CDR3 DNA: TGTGCCAGCTCACCATACATGAACACTGAAGCTTTCTTT. This encodes CASSPYMNTEAFF. The gene calls are TRBV18 and TRBJ1-1; D is undetermined. Trimming shortened V by 2 bases and J by 0 bases, and 4 bases separated the two germline ends. The CDR3 sequence is 13 residues long. Germline V gives CDR1 KGHSH, CDR2 LQKENI.

The rearrangement joins TRBV7-9 to TRBJ1-2; 7 nucleotides align to TRBD1. The CDR3 consists of 17 residues. V shed 4 bases and J 0 bases; nucleotides not matched to a gene: 11. Germline-derived CDR1 and CDR2 are SEHNR and FQNEAQ (reference sequence). The CDR3 region has the DNA TGTGCCAGCAGCTACGGGACAGCCCTTTATACTAACTATGGCTACACCTTC. It encodes CASSYGTALYTNYGYTF.

The chain is built from TRBV19 and TRBJ2-3, with TRBD2 identical over 8 bases. This CDR3 spans 17 amino acids. V dropped 3 bases and J dropped 0; count of bases not matched to a gene: 8. Germline V gives CDR1 LNHDA, CDR2 SQIVND (reference sequence). CDR3 nucleotide sequence: TGTGCCAGTAGTATTCATACTAGCGGACCTAGCACAGATACGCAGTATTTT. Translation gives CASSIHTSGPSTDTQYF. Filled out from reference TRBV19 and TRBJ2-3, the complete variable domain reads DGGITQSPKYLFRKEGQNVTLSCEQNLNHDAMYWYRQDPGQGLRLIYYSQIVNDFQKGDIAEGYSVSREKKESFPLTVTSAQKNPTAFYLCASSIHTSGPSTDTQYFGPGTRLTVL.

This chain connects TRBV9 to TRBJ2-2, with 11 bases lining up with TRBD2. CDR1 and CDR2 from the germline V gene are SGDLS and YYNGEE. CDR3 size: 16 residues. J lost 4 bases, V lost 0 bases, and 2 bases had no gene match. The CDR3 region has the DNA TGTGCCAGCAGCGTAGTTAGCGGGAGGGCCACCGGGGAGCTGTTTTTT. This gives the protein CASSVVSGRATGELFF.

V is TRBV7-3 and J is TRBJ2-1; 8 positions agree with TRBD2. Germline V lookup: CDR1 SGHTA, CDR2 FQGTGA. Trimming at V came to 4 bases and at J to 3 bases, leaving 8 bases not matched to a gene. The CDR3 consists of 16 residues. Written as DNA, the CDR3 is TGTGCCAGCAGCTATGCTGGGCTAGCGGGCTACAATGAGCAGTTCTTC. Amino acids: CASSYAGLAGYNEQFF.

This sequence joins TRBV7-8 and TRBJ1-4; D not resolved. The V and J ends lost 3 bases and 4 bases respectively, with 6 bases between them. The V gene's germline CDR1 is SGHVS and CDR2 FQNEAQ. The CDR3 covers 13 residues. The CDR3 DNA is TGTGCCAGCAGCTTGCGTCTTAATGAAAAACTGTTTTTT. Translation: CASSLRLNEKLFF.

The chain combines TRBV5-1 with TRBJ2-2, with a tentative D call TRBD1 (5 bases). Trimming shortened V by 6 bases and J by 6 bases, and 6 bases separated the two germline ends. The CDR3 consists of 11 residues. The germline CDR1 and CDR2 sequences are SGHRS and YFSETQ. This CDR3 is CASKGPGELFF. The CDR3 bases are TGCGCCAGCAAGGGGCCCGGGGAGCTGTTTTTT.

This rearrangement joins TRBV9 to TRBJ2-2, with 7 bases fitting TRBD1. CDR1 is SGDLS, CDR2 YYNGEE, per germline. This CDR3 has 16 residues. The V and J ends lost 4 bases and 3 bases, in that order; junction bases with no gene match: 9. CDR3 coding DNA: TGTGCCAGCAGCCCGACCGAGACAGGGTACACCGGGGAGCTGTTTTTT. The encoded protein is CASSPTETGYTGELFF.

This clone was observed a single time. The V and J genes are TRBV5-1 and TRBJ1-1, with TRBD1 matching over 8 bases. Germline values: CDR1 SGHRS, CDR2 YFSETQ. The ends lost 4 bases at V and 6 bases at J; junction bases unmatched: 8. The CDR3 extends over 14 amino acids. The CDR3: CASSQGQAYPEAFF. The CDR3 bases are TGCGCCAGCAGCCAGGGACAGGCTTACCCTGAAGCTTTCTTT.

This clone has a handful of counts. The chain has TRBV30 and TRBJ2-7; 7 bases agree with TRBD2. Germline V gene sequence: CDR1 GTSNPN, CDR2 SVGIG (reference sequence). V shed 0 bases, J shed 1 base, and the junction held 6 bases outside the gene matches. The CDR3 contains 15 residues. This CDR3 reads CAWSVSSGLSYEQYF. The CDR3 nucleotides read TGTGCCTGGAGTGTTTCTAGCGGACTTTCCTACGAGCAGTACTTC.

The chain combines TRBV7-2 with TRBJ2-5, with D unclear. Trimming cost V 0 bases and J 5 bases, with 7 bases left between them. Germline V gene data show CDR1 as SGHTA and CDR2 as FQGNSA. This CDR3 contains 13 residues. CDR3 DNA: TGTGCCAGCAGCTTAGCCTACGGGGAGACCCAGTACTTC. It specifies CASSLAYGETQYF.

The chain links TRBV11-3 to TRBJ2-7; tentative D call: TRBD2 (6 bases). Germline CDR1 SGHNT, CDR2 YENEEA. V was pared by 0 bases and J by 7 bases, with 10 bases between. This CDR3 region has 13 residues. This CDR3 reads CASSLDIGREQYF. CDR3 DNA: TGTGCCAGCAGCTTAGATATAGGGAGGGAGCAGTACTTC.

The chain carries TRBV5-1 and TRBJ2-4, with 9 bases matching TRBD1. CDR3 length: 14 residues. V trimming: 1 base; J trimming: 6 bases; junction bases outside the gene matches: 2. Germline CDR1 is SGHRS and CDR2 is YFSETQ. The CDR3 DNA reads as TGCGCCAGCAGCTTGCGACAGGGGGGAAACATTCAGTACTTC. Amino acid sequence: CASSLRQGGNIQYF.

The chain recombines TRBV19 with TRBJ2-1; 10 positions agree with TRBD2. Germline-derived CDR1 and CDR2 are LNHDA and SQIVND (reference sequence). The CDR3 runs 15 residues. Trimming cost V 7 bases and J 5 bases; bases outside gene matches: 8. CDR3 sequence (DNA): TGTGCCAGTACCCTTGCTAGCGGGAGCCACAATGAGCAGTTCTTC. As protein: CASTLASGSHNEQFF.

The V gene is TRBV4-1, the J gene TRBJ2-1; TRBD2 aligns across 13 bases. The ends lost 4 bases at V and 8 bases at J; junction bases unmatched: 8. Germline V gene sequence: CDR1 MGHRA, CDR2 YSYEKL. This CDR3 region has 16 residues. The CDR3 region is CASSPWTSGSRYEQFF. The DNA for the CDR3 is TGCGCCAGCAGCCCCTGGACTAGCGGGAGCCGATATGAGCAGTTCTTC.

This chain connects TRBV19 to TRBJ1-4; possible D gene TRBD1, 5 bases. Germline assignment: CDR1 LNHDA and CDR2 SQIVND (reference sequence). This CDR3 is 14 amino acids long. V dropped 4 bases and J dropped 6 bases, with 12 bases sitting between them. This chain's CDR3 is CASSSQGGDEKLFF. As DNA, the CDR3 is TGTGCCAGTAGTAGTCAGGGCGGGGATGAAAAACTGTTTTTT.

This sequence joins TRBV4-1 and TRBJ2-1; TRBD2 aligns across 10 bases. The CDR3 runs 17 residues. The V gene's germline CDR1 is MGHRA and CDR2 YSYEKL. After removal of 3 bases from V and 5 bases from J, the junction contained 10 bases not matched to a gene. The CDR3 DNA reads TGCGCCAGCAGCCAGGCCGTAGCGGGAGGTAAAAACAATGAGCAGTTCTTC. Protein product: CASSQAVAGGKNNEQFF.

This chain uses TRBV6-5 with TRBJ1-2, with D uncertain. The CDR3 is 13 residues long. CDR1 is MNHEY and CDR2 is SVGAGI in the germline V gene. The V and J ends lost 0 bases and 4 bases respectively, with 6 bases between them. CDR3 sequence: CASSYSTSYGYTF. The CDR3 nucleotides read TGTGCCAGCAGTTACTCGACATCCTATGGCTACACCTTC.